The 20 T cell receptor beta chains presented below share a single source sample, sequenced in a study of vaccination and CD4 T cells after COVID-19 (dated by TCRdb to the early 2020s). Libraries were made using PCR. The sequencer listed for this sample is Illumina iSeq 100. At the Johns Hopkins FTIC core, DNA from the cultured CD4+ T cells underwent TCR sequencing with the Oncomine TCR Beta short-read assay. TCRdb trimmed public reads at Q25 via fastp, called clones via MiXCR and kept in-frame beta chains. Each CDR3 protein appears once, grouped with its most common genes and DNA. In all, the sample holds fewer than 25,000 distinct CDR3 sequences, and approximately 38% of those were seen once. The top ten constitute about 9.8% of the sample. What these receptors recognize is not known. According to the study, the label for this sample's time point signals: late sampling 161 to 241 days after vaccination in a few convalescent patients. Taken with the paper, the label for treatment or condition translates to: approximately 9-day PBMC culture with coronavirus spike peptide pools or control peptides (ViraFEST assay).

This specimen consisted of CD4+ T cells from blood, cultured in vitro, obtained about 7 months after SARS-CoV-2 vaccination. The receptors here all came from a human donor who had recovered from COVID-19.

This clonotype was detected only a few times. The chain has TRBV7-2 and TRBJ1-1; D is perhaps TRBD1 (6 bases). Germline assignment: CDR1 SGHTA and CDR2 FQGNSA. This CDR3 contains 14 residues. V was pared by 3 bases and J by 4 bases, with 12 bases between. In nucleotides, the CDR3 is TGTGCCAGCAGCTTTGGGGGGCTTAGCACTGAAGCTTTCTTT. It yields the protein CASSFGGLSTEAFF.

The chain has TRBV27 and TRBJ2-3; possibly TRBD2 for D (5 bases). Trimming cost V 0 bases and J 0 bases, with 7 bases left between them. Germline V gene sequence: CDR1 MNHEY, CDR2 SMNVEV (reference sequence). This CDR3 spans 15 amino acids. The CDR3 nucleotides are TGTGCCAGCAGTTTATCGGGAGCCAGCACAGATACGCAGTATTTT. It encodes CASSLSGASTDTQYF.

This CDR3 is CSASEGEAGELFF. CDR3 sequence (DNA): TGCAGTGCTAGTGAGGGAGAGGCCGGGGAGCTGTTTTTT. The chain combines TRBV20-1 with TRBJ2-2; maybe TRBD2 (5 bases). The V gene lost 3 bases and the J gene lost 6 bases, with 11 bases spanning the gap. The CDR3 covers 13 residues. The germline V gene has CDR1 DFQATT and CDR2 SNEGSKA (reference sequence).

This clonotype has only a few counts. This chain links TRBV6-5 with TRBJ2-3, with 10 bases fitting TRBD2. This CDR3 is built from 16 residues. Germline V gene data show CDR1 as MNHEY and CDR2 as SVGAGI. Trimming at V came to 0 bases and at J to 2 bases, leaving 2 bases not matched to a gene. The CDR3 bases are TGTGCCAGCAGTTACTCAGCGGGAGGGTACACAGATACGCAGTATTTT. Protein sequence: CASSYSAGGYTDTQYF.

A note on this clonotype: Sequence at one end of the junction differs from germline and may be a read error. The rearrangement links TRBV20-1 to TRBJ1-1; tentative D call: TRBD1 (6 bases). In germline, CDR1 is DFQATT, CDR2 SNEGSKA (reference sequence). There are 12 residues in the CDR3. In DNA form, the CDR3 reads TGCAGCGCTAGAGCCCGGACAGATGAAGCTTTCTTT. Amino acids: CSARARTDEAFF.

The chain combines TRBV28 with TRBJ2-7; tentative D call: TRBD2 (6 bases). This CDR3 comprises 13 residues. V was pared by 2 bases and J by 1 base, with 6 bases between. Germline-derived CDR1 and CDR2 are MDHEN and SYDVKM. Here the CDR3 reads CASSLAGSYEQYF. CDR3 sequence (DNA): TGTGCCAGCAGTTTAGCGGGGTCCTACGAGCAGTACTTC. Complete variable domain (other parts from reference TRBV28 and TRBJ2-7): DVKVTQSSRYLVKRTGEKVFLECVQDMDHENMFWYRQDPGLGLRLIYFSYDVKMKEKGDIPEGYSVSREKKERFSLILESASTNQTSMYLCASSLAGSYEQYFGPGTRLTVT.

This chain links TRBV7-8 with TRBJ1-6; D remains unclear. The CDR3 is 16 amino acids. Germline values: CDR1 SGHVS, CDR2 FQNEAQ. Between the trimmed V and J ends, which lost 1 base and 11 bases, there was a span of 18 bases. The CDR3 reads CASSLVLQTFNPPLHF. CDR3 sequence (DNA): TGTGCCAGCAGCTTAGTTTTACAGACCTTCAATCCACCCCTCCACTTT.

By share of the sample, this clonotype is medium-sized. The chain combines TRBV25-1 with TRBJ1-2; D is uncertain. The CDR3 has 12 residues. V was cut by 3 bases and J by 8 bases, with 10 bases left in between. Looked up from germline, CDR1 is MGHDK and CDR2 is SYGVNS. CDR3 nucleotides: TGTGCCAGCAGTGATCCAGTTGCAGGCTACACCTTC. Translating it yields CASSDPVAGYTF.

The genes are TRBV20-1 and TRBJ2-3; 8 bases agree with TRBD2. CDR1 and CDR2 (germline): DFQATT, SNEGSKA (reference sequence). V gave up 6 bases and J gave up 3 bases; unmatched junction bases: 5. The CDR3 has 13 residues. As DNA, the CDR3 is TGCAGTGCGAGAAGCGGGAGTACAGATACGCAGTATTTT. This translates into CSARSGSTDTQYF.

This chain joins TRBV18 and TRBJ1-6; no reliable D call. Germline loops: CDR1 KGHSH, CDR2 LQKENI. Trimming removed 2 bases from V and 7 bases from J, with 6 bases in between. The CDR3 totals 13 residues. CDR3 residues: CASSPNRNSPLHF. CDR3 DNA: TGTGCCAGCTCACCAAATAGGAATTCACCCCTCCACTTT.

This clonotype was seen more than once but under ten times. The chain employs TRBV20-1 and TRBJ2-3; 9 nucleotides agree with TRBD1. Germline CDR1 reads DFQATT; CDR2 reads SNEGSKA (reference sequence). The CDR3 runs to 16 residues. Trimming took 0 bases from V and 4 from J; bases not matched to a gene: 8. CDR3 sequence reads: CSARDLGTGHSDTQYF. The CDR3 bases are TGCAGTGCTAGAGATTTAGGGACAGGGCATTCAGATACGCAGTATTTT.

The V and J genes are TRBV7-8 and TRBJ2-5, with D unresolved. The length of the CDR3 is 14 residues. Germline V gives CDR1 SGHVS, CDR2 FQNEAQ. The ends were cut back, 5 bases at V and 3 bases at J, with 13 bases in the middle. CDR3: CASSLDSSEETQYF. The CDR3 region has the DNA TGTGCCAGCAGCCTAGACTCCAGCGAAGAGACCCAGTACTTC.

The J gene is TRBJ2-7, the V gene TRBV6-1, with D possibly being TRBD1 or TRBD2 (5 bases each). The CDR3 runs to 14 residues. The V end lost 4 bases, the J end lost 2 bases, and 12 bases lay between the germline ends. Germline CDR1 reads MNHNS; CDR2 reads SASEGT. CDR3 residues: CASSGDGTTYEQYF. As DNA, the CDR3 is TGTGCCAGCAGTGGTGACGGGACCACCTACGAGCAGTACTTC.

This clonotype was detected only a few times. The chain is built from TRBV7-2 and TRBJ2-5; tentative D call: TRBD2 (5 bases). Trimming pared 4 bases from V and 5 bases from J, leaving 17 bases between. From germline, CDR1 is SGHTA and CDR2 FQGNSA. The CDR3 loop spans 15 amino acids. This CDR3 reads CASSSRLLRAETQYF. The CDR3, as DNA: TGTGCCAGCAGCTCTCGGCTACTGAGGGCGGAGACCCAGTACTTC.

This chain links TRBV4-2 with TRBJ2-5, with D uncertain. The CDR3 is 14 amino acids. Germline V gene sequence: CDR1 LGHNA, CDR2 YNFKEQ. V was cut by 0 bases and J by 5 bases, with 10 bases left in between. The CDR3 DNA sequence: TGTGCCAGCAGCCAAGATCAGGTGGCGGAGACCCAGTACTTC. It yields the protein CASSQDQVAETQYF.

This clonotype appeared a single time. The V call is TRBV20-1, the J call TRBJ2-1; 7 bases align to TRBD2. Germline V gene sequence: CDR1 DFQATT, CDR2 SNEGSKA (reference sequence). This CDR3 comprises 19 residues. With 6 bases clipped from V and 7 bases from J, the junction kept 27 bases outside the gene matches. The CDR3 DNA reads TGCAGTGCCCCCCGCGTCGGCCTAGCGGAGGGGATTGGGGGGAATGAGCAGTTCTTC. Protein sequence: CSAPRVGLAEGIGGNEQFF.

In its sample, this clonotype was seen a few times. CDR3 nucleotides: TGCGCCAGCAGCCAATTTGGCAGGGGGGGGACCCAGTACTTC. This encodes CASSQFGRGGTQYF. The V gene is TRBV4-1, the J gene TRBJ2-5; the D call may be TRBD1 or TRBD2 (7 bases each). V lost 2 bases to trimming and J lost 7 bases, with 14 bases between them. Germline-derived CDR1 and CDR2 are MGHRA and YSYEKL. This CDR3 has 14 amino acids.

In its sample, this clonotype was seen a few times. This chain joins TRBV6-1 and TRBJ1-2; no reliable D call. This CDR3 is 12 amino acids long. Germline CDR1 MNHNS, CDR2 SASEGT. V lost 5 bases and J 8 bases, leaving 12 bases between the germline ends. This chain's CDR3 is CASSTSEFGYTF. In nucleotides, the CDR3 is TGTGCCAGCAGTACCTCAGAGTTCGGCTACACCTTC.

The rearrangement joins TRBV20-1 to TRBJ1-6; D is possibly TRBD1 (5 bases). Germline CDR1 and CDR2: DFQATT and SNEGSKA (reference sequence). Trimming shortened V by 6 bases and J by 5 bases, and 14 bases separated the two germline ends. There are 14 residues in the CDR3. CDR3 region: CSAVGGGDNSPLHF. CDR3 in DNA: TGCAGTGCCGTGGGGGGTGGCGATAATTCACCCCTCCACTTT.

This clonotype was seen only a few times. The V call is TRBV28, the J call TRBJ2-3; 12 bases match TRBD2. The CDR3 consists of 16 residues. Germline CDR1 MDHEN, CDR2 SYDVKM. Trimming removed 5 bases from V and 1 base from J; junction bases left unmatched: 4. CDR3 region: CASSPPSGGGTDTQYF. The CDR3 nucleotides are TGTGCCAGCAGTCCTCCTAGCGGGGGGGGCACAGATACGCAGTATTTT.